The clone carrying this T cell receptor beta chain was counted between two and nine times. Sequencing was performed with immunoSEQ multiplex PCR; in TCRdb, only in-frame clones are kept and a portion is missing. Of some 150,000 clones in the sample, approximately 86% are singletons; the top ten hold around 17%. Germline V CDR1 and CDR2: SGHNT, YYREEE (reference sequence). Germline trimming cut 4 bases from V and 8 bases from J; bases unmatched to any gene: 7. The CDR3 consists of 14 residues. The sample comes from a study of radiation and T cells in renal cell carcinoma. Time point specified: blood 4 weeks post-SBRT, at nephrectomy. The treatment denotes: 15 Gy SBRT to primary tumor, nephrectomy 4 weeks later.

Source: blood, taken from a patient whose treatment included radiotherapy and nephrectomy. The origin of this receptor is a woman aged 45-65 years with renal cell carcinoma. The chain uses TRBV5-4 and TRBJ1-4; 8 bases line up with TRBD1. CDR3 amino acids: CASSPGQDEEKLFF. CDR3 DNA sequence: TGTGCCAGCAGCCCGGGACAGGACGAGGAAAAACTGTTTTTT.